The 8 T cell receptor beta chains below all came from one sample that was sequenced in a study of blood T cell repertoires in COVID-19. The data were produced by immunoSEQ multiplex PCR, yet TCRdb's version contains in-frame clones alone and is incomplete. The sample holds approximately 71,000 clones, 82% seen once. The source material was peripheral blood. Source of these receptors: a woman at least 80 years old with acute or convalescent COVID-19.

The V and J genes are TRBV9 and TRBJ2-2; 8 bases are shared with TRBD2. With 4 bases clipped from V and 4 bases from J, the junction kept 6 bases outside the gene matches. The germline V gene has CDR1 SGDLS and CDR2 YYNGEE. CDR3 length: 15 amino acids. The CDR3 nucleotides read TGTGCCAGCAGCAGCGGGAGTACTATCACCGGGGAGCTGTTTTTT. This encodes CASSSGSTITGELFF.

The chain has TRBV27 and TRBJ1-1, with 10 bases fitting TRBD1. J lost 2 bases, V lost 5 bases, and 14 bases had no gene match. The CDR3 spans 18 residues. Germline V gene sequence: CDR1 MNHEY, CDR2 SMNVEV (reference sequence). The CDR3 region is CASSPAVRDRGPNTEAFF. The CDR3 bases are TGTGCCAGCAGTCCTGCGGTCCGGGACAGGGGACCAAACACTGAAGCTTTCTTT.

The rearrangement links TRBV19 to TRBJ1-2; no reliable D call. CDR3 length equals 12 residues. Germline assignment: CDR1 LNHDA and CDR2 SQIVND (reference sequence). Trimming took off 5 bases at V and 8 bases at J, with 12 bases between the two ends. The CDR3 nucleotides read TGTGCCAGTAGTTGGCGGGATTCGGGCTACACCTTC. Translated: CASSWRDSGYTF. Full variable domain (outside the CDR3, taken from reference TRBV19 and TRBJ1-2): DGGITQSPKYLFRKEGQNVTLSCEQNLNHDAMYWYRQDPGQGLRLIYYSQIVNDFQKGDIAEGYSVSREKKESFPLTVTSAQKNPTAFYLCASSWRDSGYTFGSGTRLTVV.

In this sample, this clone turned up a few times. The CDR3: CASSLDRVTEAFF. The DNA of the CDR3 is TGTGCCAGCAGCCTCGACAGGGTTACTGAAGCTTTCTTT. The V call is TRBV7-7, the J call TRBJ1-1; 7 positions agree with TRBD1. Germline CDR1 is SSHAT and CDR2 is FNYEAQ (reference sequence). The CDR3 spans 13 residues. V lost 5 bases and J lost 5; bases outside the gene matches: 5. The variable domain in full, completed from reference TRBV7-7 and TRBJ1-1, reads GAGVSQSPRYKVTKRGQDVTLRCDPISSHATLYWYQQALGQGPEFLTYFNYEAQPDKSGLPSDRFSAERPEGSISTLTIQRTEQRDSAMYRCASSLDRVTEAFFGQGTRLTVV.

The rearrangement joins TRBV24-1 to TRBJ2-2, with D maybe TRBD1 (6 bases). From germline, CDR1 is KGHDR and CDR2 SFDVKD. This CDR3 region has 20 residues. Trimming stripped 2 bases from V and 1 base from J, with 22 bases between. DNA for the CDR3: TGTGCCACCAGTGATTCCCAGGGGCGGGTTCCCGCCTGGAACACCGGGGAGCTGTTTTTT. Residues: CATSDSQGRVPAWNTGELFF.

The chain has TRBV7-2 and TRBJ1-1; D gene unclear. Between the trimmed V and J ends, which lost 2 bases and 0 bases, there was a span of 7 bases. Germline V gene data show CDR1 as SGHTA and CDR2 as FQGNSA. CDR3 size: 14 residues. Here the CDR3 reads CASSLLTLNTEAFF. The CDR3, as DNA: TGTGCCAGCAGCTTACTGACACTGAACACTGAAGCTTTCTTT.

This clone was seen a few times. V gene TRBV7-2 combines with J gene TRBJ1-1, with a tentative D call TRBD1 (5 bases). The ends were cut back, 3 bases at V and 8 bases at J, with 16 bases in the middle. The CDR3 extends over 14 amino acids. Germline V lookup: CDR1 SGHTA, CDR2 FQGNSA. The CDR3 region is CASSLGPYGAEAFF. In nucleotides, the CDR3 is TGTGCCAGCAGCTTGGGTCCCTATGGGGCCGAAGCTTTCTTT.

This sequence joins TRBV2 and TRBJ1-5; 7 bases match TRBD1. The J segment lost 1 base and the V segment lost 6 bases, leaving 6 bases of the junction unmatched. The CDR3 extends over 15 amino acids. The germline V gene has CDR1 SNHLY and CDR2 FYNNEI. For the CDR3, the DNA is TGTGCCAGCAGAGATGACAGGGTGAGCAATCAGCCCCAGCATTTT. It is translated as CASRDDRVSNQPQHF.